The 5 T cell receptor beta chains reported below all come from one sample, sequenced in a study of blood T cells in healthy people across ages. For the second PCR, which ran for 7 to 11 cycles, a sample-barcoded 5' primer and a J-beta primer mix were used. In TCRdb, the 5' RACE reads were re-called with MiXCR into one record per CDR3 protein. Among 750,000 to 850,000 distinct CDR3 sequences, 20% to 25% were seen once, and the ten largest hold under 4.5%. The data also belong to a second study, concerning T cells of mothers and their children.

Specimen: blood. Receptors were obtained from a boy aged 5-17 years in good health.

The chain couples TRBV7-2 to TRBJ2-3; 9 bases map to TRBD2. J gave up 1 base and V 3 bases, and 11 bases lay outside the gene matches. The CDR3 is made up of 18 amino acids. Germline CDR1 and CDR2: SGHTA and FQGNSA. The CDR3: CASSLGLAPTLGTDTQYF. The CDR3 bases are TGTGCCAGCAGCTTGGGACTAGCTCCTACCTTAGGCACAGATACGCAGTATTTT.

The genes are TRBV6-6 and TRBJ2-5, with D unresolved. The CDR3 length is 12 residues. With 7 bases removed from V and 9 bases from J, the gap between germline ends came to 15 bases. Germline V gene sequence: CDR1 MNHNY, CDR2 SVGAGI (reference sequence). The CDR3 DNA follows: TGTGCCAGCATCCCTTTCGAACCGGCCCAGTACTTC. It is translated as CASIPFEPAQYF.

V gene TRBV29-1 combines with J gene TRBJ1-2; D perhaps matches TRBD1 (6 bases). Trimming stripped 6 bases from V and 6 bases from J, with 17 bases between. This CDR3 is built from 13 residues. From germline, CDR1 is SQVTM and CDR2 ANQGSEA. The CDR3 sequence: CSVDFGAGDGYTF. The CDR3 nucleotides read TGCAGCGTGGACTTTGGCGCAGGGGATGGCTACACCTTC.

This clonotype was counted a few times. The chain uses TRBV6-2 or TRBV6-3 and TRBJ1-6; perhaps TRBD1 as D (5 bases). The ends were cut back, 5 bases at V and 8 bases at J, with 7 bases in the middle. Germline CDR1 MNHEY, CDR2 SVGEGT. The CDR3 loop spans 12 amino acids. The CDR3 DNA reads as TGTGCCAGCAGTGACAGCTATTCACCCCTCCACTTT. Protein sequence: CASSDSYSPLHF.

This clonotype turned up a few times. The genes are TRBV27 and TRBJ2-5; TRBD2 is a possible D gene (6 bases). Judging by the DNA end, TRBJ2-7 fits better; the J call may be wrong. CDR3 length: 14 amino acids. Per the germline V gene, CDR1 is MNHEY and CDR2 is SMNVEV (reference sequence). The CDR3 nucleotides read TGTGCCAGCAGTTGGGACGGGAGCTCCTACGAGCAGTACTTC. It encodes CASSWDGSSYEQYF.